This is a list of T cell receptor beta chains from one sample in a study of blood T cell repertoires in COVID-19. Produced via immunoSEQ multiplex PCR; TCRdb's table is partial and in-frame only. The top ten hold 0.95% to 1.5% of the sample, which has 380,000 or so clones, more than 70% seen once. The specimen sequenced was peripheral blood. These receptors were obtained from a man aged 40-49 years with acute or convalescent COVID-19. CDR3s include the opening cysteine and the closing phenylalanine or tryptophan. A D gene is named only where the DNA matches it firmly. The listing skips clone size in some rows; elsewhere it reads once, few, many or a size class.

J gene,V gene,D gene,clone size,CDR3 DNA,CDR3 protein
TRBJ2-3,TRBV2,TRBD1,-,TGTGCCAGCAGCCGTACGACAGGGCGAGATACGCAGTATTTT,CASSRTTGRDTQYF
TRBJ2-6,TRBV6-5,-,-,TGTGCCAGCACCAGGGACTCTGGGGCCAACGTCCTGACTTTC,CASTRDSGANVLTF
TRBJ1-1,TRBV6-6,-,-,TGTGCCAGCAGTTACTCTTTCAGGGATCCTGAAGCTTTCTTT,CASSYSFRDPEAFF
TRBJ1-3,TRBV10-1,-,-,TGCGCCAGCAGTCCCCGGGTCTCTGGAAACACCATATATTTT,CASSPRVSGNTIYF
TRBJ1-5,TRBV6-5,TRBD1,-,TGTGCCAGTAAAGGACAGGGGCGCAATCAGCCCCAGCATTTT,CASKGQGRNQPQHF
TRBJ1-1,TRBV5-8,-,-,TGTGCCAGCACCCCCGGGATTGCCCTTATGAACACTGAAGCTTTCTTT,CASTPGIALMNTEAFF
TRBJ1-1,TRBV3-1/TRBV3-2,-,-,TGTGCCAGCAGCCAAGATACAACAGGATCTCAAAGGGCTTTCTTT,CASSQDTTGSQRAFF
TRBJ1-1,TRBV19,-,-,TGTGCCAGTAGTATCCAGGGTAGGACTGAAGCTTTCTTT,CASSIQGRTEAFF
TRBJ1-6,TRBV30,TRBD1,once,TGTGCCTGGAGCGAACAGGGGGTCTCCTATAATTCACCCCTCCACTTT,CAWSEQGVSYNSPLHF
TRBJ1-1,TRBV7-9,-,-,TGTGCCAGCCAAGCGAGGGAGAGAAGGACTGAAGCTTTCTTT,CASQARERRTEAFF
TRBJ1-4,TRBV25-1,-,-,TGTGCCAGCAGTGTGGGGGGGCTTGGTGAAAAACTGTTTTTT,CASSVGGLGEKLFF
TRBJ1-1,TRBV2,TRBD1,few,TGTGCCAGCAGTGCGCAGGGGGGGAACACTGAAGCTTTCTTT,CASSAQGGNTEAFF